This T cell receptor beta chain was documented in a study of shared T cell receptors in the human thymus. Trimming left V 1 base short and J 5 bases short, with 12 bases between. The V gene's germline CDR1 is LNHDA and CDR2 SQIVND (reference sequence). The CDR3 spans 14 residues. Using immunoSEQ multiplex PCR, the repertoire was profiled, and TCRdb retains in-frame clones only, with some absent. The sample shows about 660,000 clones, approximately 87% of them seen only once. The same specimen was also included in a second study, on human thymus T cells. That paper notes: In unrelated individuals, thymic repertoires overlapped highly, according to related research.

The chain carries TRBV19 and TRBJ2-7; weak D call: TRBD1 (5 bases). Material for sequencing was thymocytes. The source of this sequence is a boy under two years old with a congenital heart defect. As DNA, the CDR3 is TGTGCCAGTAGTATAGCGGCAGGGTTCCACGAGCAGTACTTC. Translating gives CASSIAAGFHEQYF. Full variable domain (remainder filled in from reference TRBV19 and TRBJ2-7): DGGITQSPKYLFRKEGQNVTLSCEQNLNHDAMYWYRQDPGQGLRLIYYSQIVNDFQKGDIAEGYSVSREKKESFPLTVTSAQKNPTAFYLCASSIAAGFHEQYFGPGTRLTVT.